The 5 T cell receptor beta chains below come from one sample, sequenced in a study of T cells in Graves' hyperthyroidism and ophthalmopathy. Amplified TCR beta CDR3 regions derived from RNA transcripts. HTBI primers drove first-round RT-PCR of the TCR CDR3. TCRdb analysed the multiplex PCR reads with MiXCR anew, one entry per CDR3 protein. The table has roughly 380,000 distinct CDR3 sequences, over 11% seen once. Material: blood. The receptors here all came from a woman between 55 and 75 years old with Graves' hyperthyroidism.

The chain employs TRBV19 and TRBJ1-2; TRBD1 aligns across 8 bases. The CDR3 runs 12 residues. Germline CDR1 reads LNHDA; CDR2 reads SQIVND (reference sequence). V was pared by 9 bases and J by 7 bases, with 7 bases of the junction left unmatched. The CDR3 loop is CASRTGYSGYTF. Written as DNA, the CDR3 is TGTGCCAGCCGGACAGGGTACTCTGGCTACACCTTC.

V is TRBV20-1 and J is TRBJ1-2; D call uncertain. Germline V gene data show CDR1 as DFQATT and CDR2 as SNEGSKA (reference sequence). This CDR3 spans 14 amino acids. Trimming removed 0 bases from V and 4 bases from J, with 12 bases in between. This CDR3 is CSARDGPASYGYTF. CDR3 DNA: TGCAGTGCTAGAGATGGTCCGGCATCCTATGGCTACACCTTC.

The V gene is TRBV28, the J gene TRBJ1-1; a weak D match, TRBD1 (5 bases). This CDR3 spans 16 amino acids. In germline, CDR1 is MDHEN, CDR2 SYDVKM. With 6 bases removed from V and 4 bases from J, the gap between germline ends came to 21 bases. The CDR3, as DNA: TGTGCCAGCAGCTACACCCTCAGGGAGGGTGGCACTGAAGCTTTCTTT. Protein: CASSYTLREGGTEAFF. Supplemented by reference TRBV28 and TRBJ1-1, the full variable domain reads DVKVTQSSRYLVKRTGEKVFLECVQDMDHENMFWYRQDPGLGLRLIYFSYDVKMKEKGDIPEGYSVSREKKERFSLILESASTNQTSMYLCASSYTLREGGTEAFFGQGTRLTVV.

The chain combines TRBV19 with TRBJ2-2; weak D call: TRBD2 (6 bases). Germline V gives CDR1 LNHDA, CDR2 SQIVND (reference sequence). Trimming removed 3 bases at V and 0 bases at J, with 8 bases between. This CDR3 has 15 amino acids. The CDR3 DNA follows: TGTGCCAGTAGTATGCCGGGAGCGAACACCGGGGAGCTGTTTTTT. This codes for CASSMPGANTGELFF.

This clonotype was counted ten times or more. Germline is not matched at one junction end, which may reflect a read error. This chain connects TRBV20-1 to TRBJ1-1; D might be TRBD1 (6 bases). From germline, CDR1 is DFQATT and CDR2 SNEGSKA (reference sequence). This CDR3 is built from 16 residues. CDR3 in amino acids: CSARLQGGTGNTEAFF. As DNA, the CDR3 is TGCAGTGCTAGACTCCAAGGGGGGACTGGGAACACTGAAGCCTTCTTT.